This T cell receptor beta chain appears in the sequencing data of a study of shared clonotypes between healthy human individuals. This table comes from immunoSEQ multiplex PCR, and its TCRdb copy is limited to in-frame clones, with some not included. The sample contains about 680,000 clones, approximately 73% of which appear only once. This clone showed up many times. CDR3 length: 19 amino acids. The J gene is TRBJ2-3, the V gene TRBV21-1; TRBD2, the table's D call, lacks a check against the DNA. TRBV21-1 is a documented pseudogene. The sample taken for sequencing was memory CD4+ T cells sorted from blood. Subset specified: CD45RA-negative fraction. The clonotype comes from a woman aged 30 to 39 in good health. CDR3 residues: CASSPHVGGRLSSTDTQYF. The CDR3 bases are TGTGCCAGCAGCCCTCATGTTGGCGGGAGACTGTCTAGCACAGATACGCAGTATTTT.